Shown below are 31 T cell receptor beta chains from a single sample sequenced in a study of blood T cell repertoires in COVID-19. Profiled with immunoSEQ multiplex PCR; TCRdb holds only in-frame clones, not every one. In the table there are 250,000 or so clones, around four fifths of which are singletons. The sequencing input was peripheral blood. These receptor sequences come from a woman aged 55-70 years with active or convalescent COVID-19.

This chain joins TRBV29-1 and TRBJ1-1; D perhaps matches TRBD1 (5 bases). Trimming shortened V by 6 bases and J by 7 bases, and 12 bases separated the two germline ends. Per the germline V gene, CDR1 is SQVTM and CDR2 is ANQGSEA. CDR3 size: 11 residues. As DNA, the CDR3 is TGCAGCGTCGTCCCTAGGGGTGAAGCTTTCTTT. As protein: CSVVPRGEAFF. The full variable domain, with the rest looked up from reference TRBV29-1 and TRBJ1-1, is SAVISQKPSRDICQRGTSLTIQCQVDSQVTMMFWYRQQPGQSLTLIATANQGSEATYESGFVIDKFPISRPNLTFSTLTVSNMSPEDSSIYLCSVVPRGEAFFGQGTRLTVV.

The genes are TRBV25-1 and TRBJ1-4, with D unclear. Deletions cut 1 base from V and 6 bases from J, with 12 bases between. Germline V gives CDR1 MGHDK, CDR2 SYGVNS. The CDR3 sequence is 15 residues long. CDR3 DNA sequence: TGTGCCAGCAGTGAATTGGGAGGAATAGATGAAAAACTGTTTTTT. The encoded protein is CASSELGGIDEKLFF.

In this sample, this clone turned up once. This CDR3 reads CASSLPGGPETQYF. Written as DNA, the CDR3 is TGTGCCAGCAGTTTACCAGGGGGACCGGAGACCCAGTACTTC. This chain connects TRBV2 to TRBJ2-5, with 7 bases that match TRBD1. This CDR3 is built from 14 residues. The ends lost 5 bases at V and 5 bases at J; junction bases unmatched: 8. Germline CDR1 reads SNHLY; CDR2 reads FYNNEI.

The rearrangement joins TRBV19 to TRBJ2-3; 7 bases match TRBD2. The CDR3 length is 11 residues. The germline gives CDR1 LNHDA, CDR2 SQIVND (reference sequence). Trimming took 11 bases from V and 6 from J; bases not matched to a gene: 5. The CDR3 bases are TGTGCCTGCCGGCGGGGGGATACGCAGTATTTT. Amino acid sequence: CACRRGDTQYF.

This chain joins TRBV12-5 and TRBJ2-3; no clear D. The CDR3 totals 12 residues. The V gene's germline CDR1 is LGHNT and CDR2 FRNRAP. V lost 0 bases, J lost 10 bases, and 8 bases lay in between. The CDR3 region is CASGLVHFPQYF. The CDR3 nucleotides are TGTGCTAGTGGTTTGGTACATTTTCCGCAGTATTTT.

This rearrangement joins TRBV5-6 to TRBJ2-1; 10 nucleotides align to TRBD2. The CDR3 has 15 residues. V trimming: 6 bases; J trimming: 7 bases; junction bases outside the gene matches: 10. Germline loops: CDR1 SGHDT, CDR2 YYEEEE. CDR3 amino acids: CASIEAGGPSNEQFF. In DNA, the CDR3 is TGTGCCAGCATCGAAGCGGGGGGGCCGAGTAATGAGCAGTTCTTC.

V usage is TRBV7-2 and J usage is TRBJ2-2; tentative D call: TRBD2 (5 bases). This CDR3 is built from 15 residues. Trimming cost V 1 base and J 3 bases, with 9 bases left between them. The germline gives CDR1 SGHTA, CDR2 FQGNSA. CDR3 sequence reads: CASSLGFGDTGELFF. The CDR3 region has the DNA TGTGCCAGCAGCTTAGGGTTCGGGGACACCGGGGAGCTGTTTTTT.

The table lists this clone with a count of one. CDR3 DNA: TGTGCCTGGAGTGCAGGGCCCGGCGAGCAGTACTTC. As protein: CAWSAGPGEQYF. The chain links TRBV30 to TRBJ2-7; a weak D match, TRBD1 (5 bases). The ends were cut back, 1 base at V and 6 bases at J, with 10 bases in the middle. CDR1 and CDR2 (germline): GTSNPN, SVGIG (reference sequence). The CDR3 runs 12 residues.

In nucleotides, the CDR3 is TGTGCCAGTAGTACACAGGTTAGCTCCTACGAGCAGTACTTC. This translates into CASSTQVSSYEQYF. This chain joins TRBV19 and TRBJ2-7; D may be TRBD1 (5 bases). Germline-derived CDR1 and CDR2 are LNHDA and SQIVND (reference sequence). The length of the CDR3 is 14 residues. V lost 4 bases, J lost 0 bases, and 10 bases lay in between.

The J gene is TRBJ1-3, the V gene TRBV9; 7 bases map to TRBD1. This CDR3 has 14 amino acids. Germline loops: CDR1 SGDLS, CDR2 YYNGEE. J lost 3 bases, V lost 3 bases, and 3 bases had no gene match. The CDR3 nucleotides read TGTGCCAGCAGCGCGGGACAGAGTGGAAACACCATATATTTT. This translates into CASSAGQSGNTIYF.

The V gene is TRBV29-1, the J gene TRBJ2-1; tentatively, D is TRBD2 (7 bases). Germline V gene lookup returns CDR1 SQVTM and CDR2 ANQGSEA. The CDR3 runs to 17 residues. V gave up 0 bases and J gave up 0 bases, with 15 bases separating them. The CDR3 region has the DNA TGCAGCGTTGAAGATCAGCTCGCGGGGGCCTCCTACAATGAGCAGTTCTTC. The encoded protein is CSVEDQLAGASYNEQFF.

V usage is TRBV19 and J usage is TRBJ1-2, with TRBD1 as a possible D gene (6 bases). The CDR3 is 12 amino acids. Per germline, CDR1 LNHDA and CDR2 SQIVND (reference sequence). With 7 bases removed from V and 7 bases from J, the gap between germline ends came to 13 bases. The CDR3: CASMAGALGYTF. The DNA for the CDR3 is TGTGCCAGTATGGCGGGGGCGCTTGGCTACACCTTC.

The CDR3 protein is CASSQPPGQPQHF. As DNA, the CDR3 is TGCGCCAGCAGTCAACCACCGGGGCAGCCCCAGCATTTT. V and J are TRBV23-1 and TRBJ1-5; D is uncertain. TRBV23-1 is given ORF status, its function remaining uncertain. V dropped 2 bases and J dropped 7 bases, with 9 bases sitting between them. CDR3 size: 13 residues.

J is TRBJ2-2 and V is TRBV7-8; 7 bases are a match to TRBD2. The trim removed 1 base at V and 0 bases at J, leaving 8 bases unmatched. CDR1 is SGHVS and CDR2 is FQNEAQ in the germline V gene. CDR3 size: 18 residues. The CDR3 loop is CASSLVLRGSANTGELFF. DNA of the CDR3: TGTGCCAGCAGCTTAGTTCTGCGGGGGTCAGCGAACACCGGGGAGCTGTTTTTT.

This sequence joins TRBV3-1 (or the pseudogene TRBV3-2) and TRBJ1-2, with 8 bases that match TRBD1. There are 17 residues in the CDR3. The germline V gene encodes CDR1 LGHDT and CDR2 YNNKEL (reference sequence). The V and J ends lost 0 bases and 6 bases, in that order; junction bases with no gene match: 12. This CDR3 reads CASSQEPQGGGANGYTF. The CDR3 DNA is TGTGCCAGCAGCCAAGAACCACAGGGGGGGGGTGCAAATGGCTACACCTTC.

This clone was picked up a small number of times. The chain links TRBV29-1 to TRBJ1-6, with a tentative D call TRBD1 (6 bases). CDR1 and CDR2 (germline): SQVTM, ANQGSEA. The V end lost 6 bases, the J end lost 7 bases, and 16 bases lay between the germline ends. The CDR3 spans 14 residues. The CDR3 loop is CSVKTGTGNSPLHF. In nucleotides, the CDR3 is TGCAGCGTAAAAACAGGGACGGGAAATTCACCCCTCCACTTT.

This clone was seen only once. V gene TRBV6-5 combines with J gene TRBJ2-1, with 14 bases lining up with TRBD2. Unmatched junction bases numbered 3, after V lost 6 bases and J lost 5 bases. Germline V gene data show CDR1 as MNHEY and CDR2 as SVGAGI. The CDR3 runs 15 residues. In DNA, the CDR3 is TGTGCCAGCAGGGCGACTAGCGGGAGGGACAATGAGCAGTTCTTC. Residues: CASRATSGRDNEQFF.

This chain connects TRBV4-2 to TRBJ1-5; D is unclear. This CDR3 spans 15 amino acids. Germline assignment: CDR1 LGHNA and CDR2 YNFKEQ. The V and J ends lost 0 bases and 0 bases respectively, with 6 bases between them. The CDR3 region is CASSQELHSNQPQHF. CDR3 nucleotides: TGTGCCAGCAGCCAAGAACTTCATAGCAATCAGCCCCAGCATTTT.

This clone was seen a few times. The V call is TRBV3-1 (or the pseudogene TRBV3-2), the J call TRBJ1-2; tentative D call: TRBD1 (5 bases). This CDR3 region has 14 residues. The V and J ends lost 1 base and 3 bases respectively, with 9 bases between them. CDR1 LGHDT and CDR2 YNNKEL come from the germline V gene (reference sequence). The CDR3 DNA reads as TGTGCCAGCAGCCAAGCCGGGACTGACTATGGCTACACCTTC. This codes for CASSQAGTDYGYTF.

The gene calls are TRBV5-1 and TRBJ2-3; weak D call: TRBD2 (6 bases). This CDR3 is 16 amino acids long. The germline gives CDR1 SGHRS, CDR2 YFSETQ. Trimming stripped 7 bases from V and 2 bases from J, with 20 bases between. CDR3 DNA: TGCGCCAGCGCCCTCGGAGACGGGACTTCCACAGATACGCAGTATTTT. This gives the protein CASALGDGTSTDTQYF.

This rearrangement joins TRBV6-5 to TRBJ2-1, with 11 bases fitting TRBD2. Unmatched junction bases numbered 6, after V lost 5 bases and J lost 12 bases. The CDR3 consists of 13 residues. Germline V CDR1 and CDR2: MNHEY, SVGAGI. CDR3 sequence: CASSPWTSGPQFF. The DNA for the CDR3 is TGTGCCAGCAGTCCGTGGACTAGCGGGCCGCAGTTCTTC.

This clone appeared a single time. The chain is built from TRBV7-3 and TRBJ2-1; D is possibly TRBD1 (6 bases). There are 13 residues in the CDR3. Trimming took off 1 base at V and 8 bases at J, with 9 bases between the two ends. Germline V lookup: CDR1 SGHTA, CDR2 FQGTGA. DNA of the CDR3: TGTGCCAGCAGCTTAAATGGGGGCGATGAGCAGTTCTTC. Protein sequence: CASSLNGGDEQFF. Drawing the rest from reference TRBV7-3 and TRBJ2-1, the complete variable domain is GAGVSQTPSNKVTEKGKYVELRCDPISGHTALYWYRQSLGQGPEFLIYFQGTGAADDSGLPNDRFFAVRPEGSVSTLKIQRTERGDSAVYLCASSLNGGDEQFFGPGTRLTVL.

This chain links TRBV3-1 (or the pseudogene TRBV3-2) with TRBJ2-1, with 14 nucleotides matching TRBD2. Looked up from germline, CDR1 is LGHDT and CDR2 is YNNKEL (reference sequence). V gave up 2 bases and J gave up 8 bases; unmatched junction bases: 5. There are 16 residues in the CDR3. The CDR3 sequence: CASSQRLAGGVDEQFF. CDR3 in DNA: TGTGCCAGCAGCCAAAGACTAGCGGGGGGGGTTGATGAGCAGTTCTTC.

The V and J genes are TRBV18 and TRBJ1-4; tentatively, D is TRBD1 (5 bases). This CDR3 has 15 residues. Germline V gene data show CDR1 as KGHSH and CDR2 as LQKENI. Between the trimmed V and J ends, which lost 4 bases and 5 bases, there was a span of 14 bases. CDR3 nucleotides: TGTGCCAGCTCACGAAAAGACAGTCTAAATGAAAAACTGTTTTTT. As protein: CASSRKDSLNEKLFF. Together with reference TRBV18 and TRBJ1-4, the CDR3 gives the full variable domain: NAGVMQNPRHLVRRRGQEARLRCSPMKGHSHVYWYRQLPEEGLKFMVYLQKENIIDESGMPKERFSAEFPKEGPSILRIQQVVRGDSAAYFCASSRKDSLNEKLFFGSGTQLSVL.

This clone was seen a few times. The chain employs TRBV20-1 and TRBJ2-7; 7 bases line up with TRBD1. Trimming removed 3 bases from V and 4 bases from J; junction bases left unmatched: 12. Germline assignment: CDR1 DFQATT and CDR2 SNEGSKA (reference sequence). The CDR3 has 15 amino acids. The CDR3 nucleotides read TGCAGTGCTAGTGGGGTTGGGGACAGATATTACGAGCAGTACGTC. Translated: CSASGVGDRYYEQYV.

V and J are TRBV5-4 and TRBJ2-5; D perhaps matches TRBD2 (6 bases). Germline V lookup: CDR1 SGHNT, CDR2 YYREEE (reference sequence). This CDR3 is 13 amino acids long. The V end was cut by 5 bases, the J end by 5 bases, with 13 bases between. The CDR3 loop is CASSRDWGETQYF. The CDR3 region has the DNA TGTGCCAGCAGTAGGGACTGGGGGGAGACCCAGTACTTC.

The V call is TRBV5-4, the J call TRBJ1-6; no clear D gene. There are 13 residues in the CDR3. V was shortened by 7 bases and J by 5 bases, with 10 bases between the two germline ends. From germline, CDR1 is SGHNT and CDR2 YYREEE (reference sequence). This CDR3 reads CASGTENNSPLHF. CDR3 nucleotide sequence: TGTGCCAGCGGCACAGAGAATAATTCACCCCTCCACTTT.

This clone was counted a few times. V usage is TRBV4-1 and J usage is TRBJ1-5; D call uncertain. V was clipped by 1 base and J by 1 base, with 8 bases between them. There are 15 residues in the CDR3. From germline, CDR1 is MGHRA and CDR2 YSYEKL. The CDR3 sequence is CASSQGHPSNQPQHF. The CDR3 DNA follows: TGCGCCAGCAGCCAAGGACACCCCAGCAATCAGCCCCAGCATTTT.

This chain connects TRBV30 to TRBJ1-4; D gene uncertain. CDR1 and CDR2 from the germline V gene are GTSNPN and SVGIG (reference sequence). The CDR3 has 13 residues. V was pared by 3 bases and J by 7 bases, with 12 bases between. Here the CDR3 DNA reads TGTGCCTGGAGGTCGCGAACGGGTGAAAAACTGTTTTTT. Translated, it gives CAWRSRTGEKLFF.

This clone was recorded only once. This chain uses TRBV14 with TRBJ2-5, with 9 nucleotides matching TRBD2. The germline gives CDR1 SGHDN, CDR2 FVKESK. The CDR3 loop spans 16 amino acids. J was trimmed by 6 bases and V by 1 base; bases with no gene match: 9. In nucleotides, the CDR3 is TGTGCCAGCAGCCAAGTGACGACTAGCGGTCAACAGACCCAGTACTTC. It translates to CASSQVTTSGQQTQYF.

J is TRBJ2-3 and V is TRBV28; 9 nucleotides line up with TRBD1. CDR1 is MDHEN and CDR2 is SYDVKM in the germline V gene. Trimming at V came to 3 bases and at J to 3 bases, leaving 4 bases not matched to a gene. CDR3 length: 15 residues. CDR3 loop: CASSLGGQGTDTQYF. The CDR3, as DNA: TGTGCCAGCAGTTTGGGTGGACAGGGGACAGATACGCAGTATTTT.